This T cell receptor (beta chain) is drawn from a study of immune evolution from preneoplasia to lung adenocarcinoma. Notes on the study in general: Normal lung had the highest top T cell clone frequencies.

Sequencing used immunoSEQ multiplex PCR; TCRdb keeps in-frame clones, though not all of them. Here the sample spans just over 14,000 clones, 70% to 85% being singletons. V dropped 0 bases and J dropped 2; count of bases not matched to a gene: 10. CDR1 KGHSH and CDR2 LQKENI come from the germline V gene. The CDR3 is 18 residues long. In regard to this clone: The antigen remains unidentified.

V is TRBV18 and J is TRBJ1-5, with 7 bases lining up with TRBD1. What was sequenced was FFPE minimally invasive lung adenocarcinoma tissue. The receptor was derived from a person between 60 and 79 years old with lung adenocarcinoma. CDR3 in DNA: TGTGCCAGCTCACCACCGTCGCAGGGGGTAAACGGCAATCAGCCCCAGCATTTT. Translation: CASSPPSQGVNGNQPQHF.